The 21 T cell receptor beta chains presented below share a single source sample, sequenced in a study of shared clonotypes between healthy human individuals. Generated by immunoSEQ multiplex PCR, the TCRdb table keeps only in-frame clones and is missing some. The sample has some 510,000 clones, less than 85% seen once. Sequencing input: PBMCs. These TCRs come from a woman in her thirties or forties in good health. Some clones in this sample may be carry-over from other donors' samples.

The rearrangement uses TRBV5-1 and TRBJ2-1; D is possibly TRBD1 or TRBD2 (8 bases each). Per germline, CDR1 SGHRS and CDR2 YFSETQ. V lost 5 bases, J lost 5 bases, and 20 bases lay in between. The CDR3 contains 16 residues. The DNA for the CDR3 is TGCGCCAGCAGTTGGACGGGAGGGACAGGCAACAATGAGCAGTTCTTC. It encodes CASSWTGGTGNNEQFF.

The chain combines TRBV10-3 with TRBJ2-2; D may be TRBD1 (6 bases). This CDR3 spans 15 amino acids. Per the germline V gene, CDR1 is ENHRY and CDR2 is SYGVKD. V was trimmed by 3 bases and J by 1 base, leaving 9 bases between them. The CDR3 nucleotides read TGTGCCATCAGTGACCGGGGACAGAACACCGGGGAGCTGTTTTTT. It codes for CAISDRGQNTGELFF.

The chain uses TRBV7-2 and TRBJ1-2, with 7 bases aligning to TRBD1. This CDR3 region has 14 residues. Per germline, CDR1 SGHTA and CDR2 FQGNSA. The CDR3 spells CANRGDSPNYGYTF. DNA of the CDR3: TGTGCTAATAGGGGGGACAGCCCAAACTATGGCTACACCTTC.

The CDR3: CASSFDRENTEAFF. The DNA of the CDR3 is TGTGCCAGCAGCTTCGACAGGGAGAACACTGAAGCTTTCTTT. The J gene is TRBJ1-1, the V gene TRBV7-2; 7 bases fit TRBD1. After removal of 3 bases from V and 1 base from J, the junction contained 2 bases not matched to a gene. The CDR3 loop spans 14 amino acids. Per germline, CDR1 SGHTA and CDR2 FQGNSA.

The CDR3 region has the DNA TGTGCCAGCAGCTTAGGCAACACCGGGGAGCTGTTTTTT. Translating gives CASSLGNTGELFF. The rearrangement uses TRBV7-3 and TRBJ2-2; D is unresolved. Trimming took 2 bases from V and 2 from J, leaving 3 bases between them. In germline, CDR1 is SGHTA, CDR2 FQGTGA. There are 13 residues in the CDR3.

The CDR3 nucleotides are TGTGCTAGTGGTCCGTCTACAGATACGCAGTATTTT. Translated, it gives CASGPSTDTQYF. This chain uses TRBV12-5 with TRBJ2-3; D ambiguous. V was clipped by 5 bases and J by 3 bases, with 6 bases between them. CDR1 and CDR2 (germline): LGHNT, FRNRAP. The CDR3 sequence is 12 residues long. The complete variable domain, with remaining parts taken from reference TRBV12-5 and TRBJ2-3, reads DARVTQTPRHKVTEMGQEVTMRCQPILGHNTVFWYRQTMMQGLELLAYFRNRAPLDDSGMPKDRFSAEMPDATLATLKIQPSEPRDSAVYFCASGPSTDTQYFGPGTRLTVL.

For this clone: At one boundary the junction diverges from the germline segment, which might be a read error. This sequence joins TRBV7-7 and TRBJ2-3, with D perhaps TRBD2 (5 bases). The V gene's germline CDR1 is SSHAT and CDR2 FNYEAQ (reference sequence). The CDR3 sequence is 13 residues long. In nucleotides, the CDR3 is TGTGCTAGCAGCTTAGCGAGGAGAGATACGCAGTATTTT. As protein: CASSLARRDTQYF.

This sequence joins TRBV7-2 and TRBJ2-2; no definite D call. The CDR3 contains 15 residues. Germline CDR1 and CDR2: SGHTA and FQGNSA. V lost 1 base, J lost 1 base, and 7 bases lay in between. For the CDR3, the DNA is TGTGCCAGCAGCTTAGGGCGAGGGAACACCGGGGAGCTGTTTTTT. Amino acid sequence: CASSLGRGNTGELFF.

CDR3: CASSVPENYGYTF. The CDR3 nucleotides are TGTGCCAGCAGTGTCCCGGAGAACTATGGCTACACCTTC. This chain connects TRBV2 to TRBJ1-2, with D unclear. The CDR3 sequence is 13 residues long. Trimming cost V 4 bases and J 2 bases, with 8 bases left between them. Germline CDR1 is SNHLY and CDR2 is FYNNEI.

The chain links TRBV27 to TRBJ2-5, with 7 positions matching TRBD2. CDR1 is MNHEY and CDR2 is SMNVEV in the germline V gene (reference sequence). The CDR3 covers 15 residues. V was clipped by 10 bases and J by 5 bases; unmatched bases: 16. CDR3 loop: CATTLSGSKWETQYF. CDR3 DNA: TGTGCCACAACCCTTAGCGGGTCTAAGTGGGAGACCCAGTACTTC.

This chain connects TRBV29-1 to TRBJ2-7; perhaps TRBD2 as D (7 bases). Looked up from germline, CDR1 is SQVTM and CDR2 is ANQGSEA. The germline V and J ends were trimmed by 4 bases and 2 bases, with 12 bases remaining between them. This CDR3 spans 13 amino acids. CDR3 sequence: CSVGGGNPYEQYF. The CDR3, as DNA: TGCAGCGTTGGCGGGGGCAACCCCTACGAGCAGTACTTC.

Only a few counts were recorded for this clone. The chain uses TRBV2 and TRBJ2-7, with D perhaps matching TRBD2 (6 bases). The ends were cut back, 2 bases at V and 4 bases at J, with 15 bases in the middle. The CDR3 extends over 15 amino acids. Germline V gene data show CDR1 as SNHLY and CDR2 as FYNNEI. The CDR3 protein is CASSEPGDVRYEQYF. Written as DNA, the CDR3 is TGTGCCAGCAGTGAACCGGGGGACGTACGGTACGAGCAGTACTTC.

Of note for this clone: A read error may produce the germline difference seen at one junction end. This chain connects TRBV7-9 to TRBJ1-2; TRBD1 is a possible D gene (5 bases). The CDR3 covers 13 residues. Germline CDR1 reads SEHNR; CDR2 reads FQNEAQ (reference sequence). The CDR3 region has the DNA TGTGCCAGCAGCTTAAGCAGGGTGGGTCTGGCCTTTTTC. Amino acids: CASSLSRVGLAFF.

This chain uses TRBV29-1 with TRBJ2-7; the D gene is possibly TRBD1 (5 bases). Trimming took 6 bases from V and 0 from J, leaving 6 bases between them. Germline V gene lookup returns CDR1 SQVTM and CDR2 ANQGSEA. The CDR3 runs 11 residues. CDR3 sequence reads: CSVRVSYEQYF. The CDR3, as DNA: TGCAGCGTCAGGGTCTCCTACGAGCAGTACTTC.

CDR3 amino acids: CASSLLVGILNTF. The CDR3 coding sequence is TGTGCCAGCAGCTTATTGGTGGGCATCCTCAACACCTTC. This rearrangement joins TRBV7-9 to TRBJ1-2; no firm D call. In germline, CDR1 is SEHNR, CDR2 FQNEAQ (reference sequence). This CDR3 is 13 amino acids long. V gave up 2 bases and J gave up 12 bases, with 16 bases separating them.

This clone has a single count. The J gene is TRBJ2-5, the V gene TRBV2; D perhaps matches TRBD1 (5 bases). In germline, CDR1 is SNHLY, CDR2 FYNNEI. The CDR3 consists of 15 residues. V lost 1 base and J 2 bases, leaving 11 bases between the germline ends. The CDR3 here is CASSEVGEGQETQYF. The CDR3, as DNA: TGTGCCAGCAGTGAAGTAGGGGAAGGACAAGAGACCCAGTACTTC.

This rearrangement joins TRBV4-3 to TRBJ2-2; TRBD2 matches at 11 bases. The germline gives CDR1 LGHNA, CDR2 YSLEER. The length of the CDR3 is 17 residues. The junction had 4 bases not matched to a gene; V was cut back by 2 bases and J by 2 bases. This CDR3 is CASSQPGLAVNTGELFF. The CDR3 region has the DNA TGCGCCAGCAGCCAACCGGGACTAGCGGTCAACACCGGGGAGCTGTTTTTT.

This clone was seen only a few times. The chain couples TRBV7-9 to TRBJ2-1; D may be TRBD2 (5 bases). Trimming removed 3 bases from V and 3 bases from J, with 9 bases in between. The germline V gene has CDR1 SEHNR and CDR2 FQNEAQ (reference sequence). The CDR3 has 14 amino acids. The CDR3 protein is CASSLGSGYNEQFF. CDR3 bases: TGTGCCAGCAGCTTGGGAAGCGGCTACAATGAGCAGTTCTTC.

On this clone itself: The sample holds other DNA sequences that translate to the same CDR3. Written as DNA, the CDR3 is TGTGCCAGCAGCTTAGGGAGGGGGAACACTGAAGCTTTCTTT. This sequence encodes CASSLGRGNTEAFF. The chain joins TRBV11-2 to TRBJ1-1; D possibly corresponds to TRBD1 (5 bases). Germline V CDR1 and CDR2: SGHAT, FQNNGV. V was shortened by 1 base and J by 1 base, with 7 bases between the two germline ends. The CDR3 contains 14 residues. Full variable domain (missing parts from reference TRBV11-2 and TRBJ1-1): EAGVAQSPRYKIIEKRQSVAFWCNPISGHATLYWYQQILGQGPKLLIQFQNNGVVDDSQLPKDRFSAERLKGVDSTLKIQPAKLEDSAVYLCASSLGRGNTEAFFGQGTRLTVV.

This chain's CDR3 is CASSAGTVNYGYTF. DNA for the CDR3: TGTGCCAGCAGTGCCGGGACGGTCAACTATGGCTACACCTTC. This chain connects TRBV25-1 to TRBJ1-2; D perhaps matches TRBD1 (5 bases). The V gene lost 4 bases and the J gene lost 2 bases, with 11 bases spanning the gap. Germline loops: CDR1 MGHDK, CDR2 SYGVNS. CDR3 size: 14 residues.

In nucleotides, the CDR3 is TGTGCCAGCAGTCGGACCTCGACCGGGGAGACCCAGTACTTC. This encodes CASSRTSTGETQYF. This chain uses TRBV7-2 with TRBJ2-5; D remains unclear. Germline lookup yields CDR1 SGHTA and CDR2 FQGNSA. CDR3 length equals 14 residues. Between the trimmed V and J ends, which lost 6 bases and 5 bases, there was a span of 16 bases.